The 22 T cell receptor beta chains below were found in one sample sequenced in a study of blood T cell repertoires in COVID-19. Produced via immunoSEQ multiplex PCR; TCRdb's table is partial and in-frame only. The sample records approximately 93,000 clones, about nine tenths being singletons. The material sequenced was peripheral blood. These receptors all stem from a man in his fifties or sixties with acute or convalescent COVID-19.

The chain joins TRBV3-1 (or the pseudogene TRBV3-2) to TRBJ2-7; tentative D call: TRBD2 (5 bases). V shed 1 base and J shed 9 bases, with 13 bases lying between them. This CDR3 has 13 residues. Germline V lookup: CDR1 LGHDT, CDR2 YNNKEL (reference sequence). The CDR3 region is CASSQGRDRGQYF. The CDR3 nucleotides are TGTGCCAGCAGCCAAGGCCGGGATCGTGGGCAGTACTTC.

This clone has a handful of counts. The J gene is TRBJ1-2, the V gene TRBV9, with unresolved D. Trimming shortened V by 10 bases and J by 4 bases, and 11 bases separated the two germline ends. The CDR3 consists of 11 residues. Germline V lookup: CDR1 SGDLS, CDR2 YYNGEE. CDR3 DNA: TGTGCCTCTAGATCTTCCTATGGCTACACCTTC. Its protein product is CASRSSYGYTF.

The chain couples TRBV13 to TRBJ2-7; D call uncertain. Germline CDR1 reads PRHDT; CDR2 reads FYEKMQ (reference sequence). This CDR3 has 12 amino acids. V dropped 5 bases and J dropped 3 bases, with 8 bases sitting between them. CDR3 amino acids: CASSPNNYEQYF. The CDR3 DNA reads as TGTGCCAGCAGCCCGAACAACTACGAGCAGTACTTC.

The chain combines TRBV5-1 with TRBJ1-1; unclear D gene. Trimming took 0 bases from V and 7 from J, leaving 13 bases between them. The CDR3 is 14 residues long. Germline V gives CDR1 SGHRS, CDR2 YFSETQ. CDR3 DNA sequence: TGCGCCAGCAGCTTGGAGGGAGGCAGGTTTGAAGCTTTCTTT. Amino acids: CASSLEGGRFEAFF.

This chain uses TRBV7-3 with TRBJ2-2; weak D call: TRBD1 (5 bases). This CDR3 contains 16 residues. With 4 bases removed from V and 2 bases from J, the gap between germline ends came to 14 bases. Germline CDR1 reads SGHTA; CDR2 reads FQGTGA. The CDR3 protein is CASSSTAGINTGELFF. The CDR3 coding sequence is TGTGCCAGCAGCTCTACCGCAGGGATCAACACCGGGGAGCTGTTTTTT.

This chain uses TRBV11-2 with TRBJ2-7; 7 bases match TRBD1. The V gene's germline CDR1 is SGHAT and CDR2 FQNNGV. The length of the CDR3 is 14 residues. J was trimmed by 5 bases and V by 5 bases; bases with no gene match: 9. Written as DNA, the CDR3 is TGTGCCAGCAGCCCACTGACAGGGACCCACGAGCAGTACTTC. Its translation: CASSPLTGTHEQYF.

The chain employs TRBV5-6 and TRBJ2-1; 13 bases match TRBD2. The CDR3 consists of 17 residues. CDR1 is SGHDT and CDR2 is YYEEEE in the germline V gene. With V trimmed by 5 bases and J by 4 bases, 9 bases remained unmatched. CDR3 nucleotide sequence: TGTGCCAGCAGTCCTCGGACTAGCGGGAGATCATACAATGAGCAGTTCTTC. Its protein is CASSPRTSGRSYNEQFF.

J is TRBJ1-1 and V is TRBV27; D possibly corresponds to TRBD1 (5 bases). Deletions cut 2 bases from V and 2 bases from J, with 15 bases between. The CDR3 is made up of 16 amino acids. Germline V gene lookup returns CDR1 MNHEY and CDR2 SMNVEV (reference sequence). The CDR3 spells CASSLVTPQGNTEAFF. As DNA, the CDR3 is TGTGCCAGCAGTTTAGTGACCCCCCAGGGAAACACTGAAGCTTTCTTT.

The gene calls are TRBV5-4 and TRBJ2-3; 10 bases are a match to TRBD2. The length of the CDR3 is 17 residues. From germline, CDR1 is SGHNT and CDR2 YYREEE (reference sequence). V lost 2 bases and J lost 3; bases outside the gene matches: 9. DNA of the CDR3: TGTGCCAGCAGCTTCGAGCGGGGGGGCCTTTCGACAGATACGCAGTATTTT. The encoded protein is CASSFERGGLSTDTQYF.

This CDR3 is CASSQRDRPNYGYTF. CDR3 bases: TGTGCCAGCAGCCAACGGGACAGGCCAAACTATGGCTACACCTTC. The chain has TRBV3-1 (or the pseudogene TRBV3-2) and TRBJ1-2, with 8 bases identical to TRBD1. V lost 2 bases, J lost 2 bases, and 4 bases stayed unmatched. The CDR3 is 15 residues long. CDR1 LGHDT and CDR2 YNNKEL come from the germline V gene (reference sequence).

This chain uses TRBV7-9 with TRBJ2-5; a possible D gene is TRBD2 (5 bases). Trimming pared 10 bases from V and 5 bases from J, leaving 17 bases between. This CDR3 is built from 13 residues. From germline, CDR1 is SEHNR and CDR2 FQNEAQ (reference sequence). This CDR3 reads CATSSGGGETQYF. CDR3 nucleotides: TGTGCCACCTCTTCAGGCGGCGGGGAGACCCAGTACTTC.

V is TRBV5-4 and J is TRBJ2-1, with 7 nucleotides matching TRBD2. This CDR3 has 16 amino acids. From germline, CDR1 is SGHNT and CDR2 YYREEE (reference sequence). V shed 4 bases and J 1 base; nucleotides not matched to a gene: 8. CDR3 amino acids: CASSPRGRGSYNEQFF. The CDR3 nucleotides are TGTGCCAGCAGCCCCCGAGGGCGGGGGTCCTACAATGAGCAGTTCTTC.

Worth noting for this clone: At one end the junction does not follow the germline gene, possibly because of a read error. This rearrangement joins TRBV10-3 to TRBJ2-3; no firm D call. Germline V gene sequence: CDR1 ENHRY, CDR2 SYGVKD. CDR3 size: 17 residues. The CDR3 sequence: CAISDPVARKSSDTQYF. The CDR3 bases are TGTGCTATCAGTGACCCCGTGGCTCGTAAGTCGTCAGATACGCAGTATTTT.

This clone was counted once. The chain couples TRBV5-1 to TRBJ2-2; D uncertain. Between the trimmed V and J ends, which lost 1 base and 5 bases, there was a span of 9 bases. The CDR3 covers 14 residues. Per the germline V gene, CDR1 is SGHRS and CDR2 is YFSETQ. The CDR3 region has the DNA TGCGCCAGCAGCTTGTTCCGTGAGACCGGGGAGCTGTTTTTT. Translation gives CASSLFRETGELFF.

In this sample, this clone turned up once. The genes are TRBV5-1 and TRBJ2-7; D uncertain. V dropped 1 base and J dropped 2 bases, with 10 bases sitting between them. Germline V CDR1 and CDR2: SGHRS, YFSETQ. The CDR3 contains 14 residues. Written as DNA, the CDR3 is TGCGCCAGCAGCTTGCTCCCAGAAACCTACGAGCAGTACTTC. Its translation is CASSLLPETYEQYF.

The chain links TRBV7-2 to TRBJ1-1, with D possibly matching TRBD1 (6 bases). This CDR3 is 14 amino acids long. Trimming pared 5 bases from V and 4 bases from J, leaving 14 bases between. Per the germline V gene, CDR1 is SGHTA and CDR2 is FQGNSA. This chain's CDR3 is CASSLAQGSTEAFF. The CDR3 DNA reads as TGTGCCAGCAGCCTCGCACAGGGAAGCACTGAAGCTTTCTTT.

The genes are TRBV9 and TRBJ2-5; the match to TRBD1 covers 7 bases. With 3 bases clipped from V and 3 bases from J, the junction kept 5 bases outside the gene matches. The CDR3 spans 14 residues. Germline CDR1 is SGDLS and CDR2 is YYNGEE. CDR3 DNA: TGTGCCAGCAGCGCCGGACAGGTTAAAGAGACCCAGTACTTC. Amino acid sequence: CASSAGQVKETQYF.

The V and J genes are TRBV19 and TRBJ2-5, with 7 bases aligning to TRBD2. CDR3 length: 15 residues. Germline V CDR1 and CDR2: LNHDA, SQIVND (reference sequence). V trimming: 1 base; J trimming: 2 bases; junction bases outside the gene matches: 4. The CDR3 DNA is TGTGCCAGTAGTATAGGCGGGGGTCGTCAAGAGACCCAGTACTTC. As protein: CASSIGGGRQETQYF.

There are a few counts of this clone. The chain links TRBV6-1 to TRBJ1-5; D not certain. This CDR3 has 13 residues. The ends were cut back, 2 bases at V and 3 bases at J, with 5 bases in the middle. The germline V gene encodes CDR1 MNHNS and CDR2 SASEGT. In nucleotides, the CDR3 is TGTGCCAGCAGTGAACGGGTCAATCAGCCCCAGCATTTT. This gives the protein CASSERVNQPQHF.

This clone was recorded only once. The CDR3 nucleotides are TGCGCCAGCAGCGATACAGGGCTCCCCGGGGAGCTGTTTTTT. Translation: CASSDTGLPGELFF. The V call is TRBV10-1, the J call TRBJ2-2, with a tentative D call TRBD1 (6 bases). In germline, CDR1 is WNHNN, CDR2 SYGVQD (reference sequence). Between the trimmed V and J ends, which lost 6 bases and 6 bases, there was a span of 14 bases. The CDR3 runs 14 residues.

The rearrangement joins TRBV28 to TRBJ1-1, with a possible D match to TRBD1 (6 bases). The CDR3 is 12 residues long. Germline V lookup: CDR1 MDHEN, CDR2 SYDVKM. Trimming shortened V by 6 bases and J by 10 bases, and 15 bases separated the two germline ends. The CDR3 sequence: CASSPSGARAFF. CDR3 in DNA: TGTGCCAGCAGCCCCTCAGGGGCGAGAGCTTTCTTT.

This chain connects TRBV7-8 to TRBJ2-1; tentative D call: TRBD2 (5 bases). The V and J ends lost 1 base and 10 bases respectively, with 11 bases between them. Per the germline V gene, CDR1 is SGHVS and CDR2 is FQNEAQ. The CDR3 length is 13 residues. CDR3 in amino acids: CASSLVGILEQFF. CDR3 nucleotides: TGTGCCAGCAGCTTAGTCGGGATCTTGGAGCAGTTCTTC.